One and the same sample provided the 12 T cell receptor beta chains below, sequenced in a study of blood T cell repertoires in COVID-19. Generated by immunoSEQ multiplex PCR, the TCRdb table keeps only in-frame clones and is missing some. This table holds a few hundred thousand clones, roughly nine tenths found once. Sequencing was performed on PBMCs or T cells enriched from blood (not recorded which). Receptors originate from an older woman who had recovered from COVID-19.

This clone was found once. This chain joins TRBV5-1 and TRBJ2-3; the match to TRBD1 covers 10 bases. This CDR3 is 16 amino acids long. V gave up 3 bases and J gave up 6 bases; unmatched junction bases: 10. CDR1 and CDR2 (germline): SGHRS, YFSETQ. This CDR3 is CASSWSGQGVEDTQYF. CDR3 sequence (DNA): TGCGCCAGCAGCTGGAGCGGACAGGGGGTCGAGGATACGCAGTATTTT.

CDR3 bases: TGTGCCTGGGATGAGCGGTTAACTAACTATGGCTACACCTTC. Residues: CAWDERLTNYGYTF. The chain has TRBV30 and TRBJ1-2; D call uncertain. V was trimmed by 5 bases and J by 0 bases, leaving 13 bases between them. CDR3 length: 14 residues. CDR1 is GTSNPN and CDR2 is SVGIG in the germline V gene (reference sequence).

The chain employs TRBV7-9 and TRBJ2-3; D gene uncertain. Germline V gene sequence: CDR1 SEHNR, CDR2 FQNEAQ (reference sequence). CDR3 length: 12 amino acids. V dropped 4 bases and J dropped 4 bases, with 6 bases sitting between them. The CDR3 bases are TGTGCCAGCAGCTACAGTCCAGATACGCAGTATTTT. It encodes CASSYSPDTQYF.

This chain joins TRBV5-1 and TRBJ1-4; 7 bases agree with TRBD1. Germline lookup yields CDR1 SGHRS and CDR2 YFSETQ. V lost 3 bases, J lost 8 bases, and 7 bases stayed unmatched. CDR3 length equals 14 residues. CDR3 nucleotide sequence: TGCGCCAGCAGCTCCGGGACAGAGGACGAAAAACTGTTTTTT. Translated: CASSSGTEDEKLFF.

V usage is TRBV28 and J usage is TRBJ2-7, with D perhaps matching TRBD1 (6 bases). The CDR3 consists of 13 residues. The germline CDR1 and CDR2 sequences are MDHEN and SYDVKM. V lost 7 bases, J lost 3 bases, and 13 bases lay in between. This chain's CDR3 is CASTNRAFYEQYF. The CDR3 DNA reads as TGTGCCAGCACAAACAGGGCTTTCTACGAGCAGTACTTC.

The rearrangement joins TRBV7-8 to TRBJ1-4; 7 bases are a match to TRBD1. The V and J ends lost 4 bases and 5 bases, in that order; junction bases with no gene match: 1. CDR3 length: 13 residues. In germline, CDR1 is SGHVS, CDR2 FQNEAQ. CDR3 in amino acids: CASSWDRNEKLFF. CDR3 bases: TGTGCCAGCAGCTGGGACAGAAATGAAAAACTGTTTTTT.

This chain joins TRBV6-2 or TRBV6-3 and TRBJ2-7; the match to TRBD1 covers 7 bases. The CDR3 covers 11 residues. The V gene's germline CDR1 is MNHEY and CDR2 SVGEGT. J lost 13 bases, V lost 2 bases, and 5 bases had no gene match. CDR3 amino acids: CASSYRDSHYF. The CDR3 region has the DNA TGTGCCAGCAGTTACAGGGACAGCCATTACTTC.

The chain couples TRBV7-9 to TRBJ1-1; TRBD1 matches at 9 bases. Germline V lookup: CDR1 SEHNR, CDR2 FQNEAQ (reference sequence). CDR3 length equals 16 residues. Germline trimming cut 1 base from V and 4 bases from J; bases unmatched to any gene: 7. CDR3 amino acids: CASSLDPGQGVTEAFF. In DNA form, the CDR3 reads TGTGCCAGCAGCTTAGATCCGGGACAGGGAGTCACTGAAGCTTTCTTT.

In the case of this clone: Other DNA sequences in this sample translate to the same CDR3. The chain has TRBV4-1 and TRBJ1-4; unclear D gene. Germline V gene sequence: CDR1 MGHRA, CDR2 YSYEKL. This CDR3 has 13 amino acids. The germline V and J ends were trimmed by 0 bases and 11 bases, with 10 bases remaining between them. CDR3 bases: TGCGCCAGCAGCCAAGATCGGGGAGGGAAACTGTTTTTT. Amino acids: CASSQDRGGKLFF.

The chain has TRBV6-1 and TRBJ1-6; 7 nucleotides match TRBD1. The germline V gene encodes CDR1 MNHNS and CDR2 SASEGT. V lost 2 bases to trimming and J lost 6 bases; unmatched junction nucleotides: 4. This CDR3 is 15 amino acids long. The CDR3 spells CASSEMGQPNSPLHF. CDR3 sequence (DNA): TGTGCCAGCAGTGAAATGGGACAGCCTAATTCACCCCTCCACTTT.

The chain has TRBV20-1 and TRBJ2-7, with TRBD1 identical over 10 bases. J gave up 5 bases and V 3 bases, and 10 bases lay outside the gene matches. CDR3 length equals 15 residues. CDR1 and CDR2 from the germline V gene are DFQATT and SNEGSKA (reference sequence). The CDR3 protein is CSASYPGQGKNEQYF. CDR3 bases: TGCAGTGCTAGTTATCCGGGACAGGGGAAAAACGAGCAGTACTTC.

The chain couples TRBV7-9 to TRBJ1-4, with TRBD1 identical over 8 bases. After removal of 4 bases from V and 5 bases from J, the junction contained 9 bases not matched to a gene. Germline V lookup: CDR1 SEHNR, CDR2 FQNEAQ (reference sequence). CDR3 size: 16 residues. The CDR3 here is CASSSLGNRGNEKLFF. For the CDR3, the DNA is TGTGCCAGCAGCTCTCTGGGCAACAGGGGGAATGAAAAACTGTTTTTT.